The clone carrying this T cell receptor (beta chain) was seen once. The CDR3 runs to 14 residues. The germline CDR1 and CDR2 sequences are SGHRS and YFSETQ. V was pared by 7 bases and J by 4 bases, with 6 bases of the junction left unmatched. The data originate from a study of blood T cell repertoires in COVID-19. Study as a whole: Acute and convalescent COVID-19 samples came from the United States, Italy and Spain. From T cells, B-cell-depleted T cells, or PBMCs came the material, which was cDNA or gDNA.

Sequencing was performed with immunoSEQ multiplex PCR; in TCRdb, only in-frame clones are kept and a portion is missing. The sample has roughly 200,000 clones; roughly 84% are singletons. The rearrangement links TRBV5-1 to TRBJ2-2; 8 nucleotides match TRBD1. Sequencing was done on a sample of peripheral blood. This receptor was identified in a man in his forties or fifties with active or convalescent COVID-19. The CDR3 reads CASQTGAITGELFF. The CDR3 nucleotides read TGCGCCAGCCAGACAGGGGCTATCACCGGGGAGCTGTTTTTT.